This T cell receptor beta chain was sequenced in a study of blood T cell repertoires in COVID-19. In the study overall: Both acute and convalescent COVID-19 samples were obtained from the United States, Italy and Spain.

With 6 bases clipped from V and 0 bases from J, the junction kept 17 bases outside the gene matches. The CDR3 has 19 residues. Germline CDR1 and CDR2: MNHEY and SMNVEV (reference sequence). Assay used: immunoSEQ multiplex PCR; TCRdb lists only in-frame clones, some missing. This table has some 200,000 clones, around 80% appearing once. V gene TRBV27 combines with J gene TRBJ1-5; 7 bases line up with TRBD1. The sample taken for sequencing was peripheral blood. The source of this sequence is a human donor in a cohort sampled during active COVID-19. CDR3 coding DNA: TGTGCCAGCAGCCCGTTCGGGACAGCCCTGGGGGATAGCAATCAGCCCCAGCATTTT. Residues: CASSPFGTALGDSNQPQHF.